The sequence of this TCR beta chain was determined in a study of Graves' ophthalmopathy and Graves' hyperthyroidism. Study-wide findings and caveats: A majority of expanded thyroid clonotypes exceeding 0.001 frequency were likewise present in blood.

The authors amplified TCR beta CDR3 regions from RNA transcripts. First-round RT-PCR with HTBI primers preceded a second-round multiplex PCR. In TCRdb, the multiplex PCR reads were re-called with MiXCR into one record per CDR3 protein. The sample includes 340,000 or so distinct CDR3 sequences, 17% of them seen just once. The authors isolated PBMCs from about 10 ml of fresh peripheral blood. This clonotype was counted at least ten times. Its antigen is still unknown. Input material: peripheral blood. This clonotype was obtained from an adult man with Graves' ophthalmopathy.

The CDR3 bases are TGTGCCAGCAGTTTGCAGGGGAAGACCCAGTACTTC. Protein sequence: CASSLQGKTQYF. The chain recombines TRBV12-3 or TRBV12-4 with TRBJ2-5; TRBD1 is a possible D gene (6 bases). The CDR3 has 12 amino acids. The V and J ends lost 3 bases and 6 bases respectively, with 8 bases between them.